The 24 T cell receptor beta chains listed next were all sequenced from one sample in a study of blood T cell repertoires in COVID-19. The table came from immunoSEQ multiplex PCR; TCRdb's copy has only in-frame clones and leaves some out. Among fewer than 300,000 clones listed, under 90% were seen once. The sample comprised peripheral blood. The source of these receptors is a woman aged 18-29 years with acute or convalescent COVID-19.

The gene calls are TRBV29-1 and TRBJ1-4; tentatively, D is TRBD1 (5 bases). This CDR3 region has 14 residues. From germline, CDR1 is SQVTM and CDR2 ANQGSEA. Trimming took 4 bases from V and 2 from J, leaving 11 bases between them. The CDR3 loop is CSVAFGGTNEKLFF. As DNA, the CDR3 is TGCAGCGTTGCCTTTGGGGGGACTAATGAAAAACTGTTTTTT.

CDR3 nucleotide sequence: TGTGCCAGCAGAGGGAGCGGGAGCTCCTACAATGAGCAGTTCTTC. Protein: CASRGSGSSYNEQFF. The chain joins TRBV5-5 to TRBJ2-1, with 8 bases matching TRBD2. The CDR3 consists of 15 residues. The germline V gene has CDR1 SGHKS and CDR2 YYEKEE (reference sequence). The J segment lost 0 bases and the V segment lost 5 bases, leaving 4 bases of the junction unmatched.

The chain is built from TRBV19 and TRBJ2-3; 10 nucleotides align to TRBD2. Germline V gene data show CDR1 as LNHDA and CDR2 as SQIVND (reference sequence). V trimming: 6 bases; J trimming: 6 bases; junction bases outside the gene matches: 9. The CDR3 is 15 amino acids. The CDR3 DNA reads TGTGCCAGTAGCCTAGCGGGAGTGTCGTCGGATACGCAGTATTTT. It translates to CASSLAGVSSDTQYF.

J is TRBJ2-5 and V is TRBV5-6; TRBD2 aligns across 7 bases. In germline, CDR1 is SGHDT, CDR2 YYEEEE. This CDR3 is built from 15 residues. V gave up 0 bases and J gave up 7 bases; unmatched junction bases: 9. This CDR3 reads CASSLGAGPIRTQYF. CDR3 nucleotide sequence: TGTGCCAGCAGCTTGGGAGCGGGGCCCATTAGGACCCAGTACTTC.

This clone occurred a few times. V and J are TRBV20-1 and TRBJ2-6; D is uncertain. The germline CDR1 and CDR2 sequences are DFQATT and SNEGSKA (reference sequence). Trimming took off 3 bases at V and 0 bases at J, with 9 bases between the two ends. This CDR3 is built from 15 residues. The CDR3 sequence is CSASFRSSGANVLTF. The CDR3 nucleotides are TGCAGTGCTAGTTTTCGGAGCTCTGGGGCCAACGTCCTGACTTTC.

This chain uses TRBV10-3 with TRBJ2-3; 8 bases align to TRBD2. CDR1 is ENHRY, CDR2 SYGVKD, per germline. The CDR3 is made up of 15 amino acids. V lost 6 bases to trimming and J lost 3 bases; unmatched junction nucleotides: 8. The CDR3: CAISHGGETTDTQYF. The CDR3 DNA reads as TGTGCCATCAGCCACGGGGGGGAGACGACAGATACGCAGTATTTT.

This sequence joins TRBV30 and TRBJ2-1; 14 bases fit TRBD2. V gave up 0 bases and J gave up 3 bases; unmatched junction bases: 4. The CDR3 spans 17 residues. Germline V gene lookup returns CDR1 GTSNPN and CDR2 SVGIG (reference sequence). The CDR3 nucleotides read TGTGCCTGGAGTGTCGGACTAGCGGGAGGCGTCTACAATGAGCAGTTCTTC. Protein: CAWSVGLAGGVYNEQFF. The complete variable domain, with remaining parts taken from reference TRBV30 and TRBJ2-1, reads SQTIHQWPATLVQPVGSPLSLECTVEGTSNPNLYWYRQAAGRGLQLLFYSVGIGQISSEVPQNLSASRPQDRQFILSSKKLLLSDSGFYLCAWSVGLAGGVYNEQFFGPGTRLTVL.

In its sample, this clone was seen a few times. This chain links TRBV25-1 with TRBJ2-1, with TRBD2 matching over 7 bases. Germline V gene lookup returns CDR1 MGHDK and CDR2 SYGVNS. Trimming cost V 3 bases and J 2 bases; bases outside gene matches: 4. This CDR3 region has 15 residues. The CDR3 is CASSDLAGAYNEQFF. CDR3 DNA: TGTGCCAGCAGTGATTTGGCGGGAGCCTACAATGAGCAGTTCTTC.

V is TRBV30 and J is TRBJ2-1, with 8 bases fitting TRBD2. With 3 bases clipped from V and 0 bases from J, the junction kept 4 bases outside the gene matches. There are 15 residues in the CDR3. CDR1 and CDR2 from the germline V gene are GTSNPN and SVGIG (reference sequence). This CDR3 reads CAWRLAGNSYNEQFF. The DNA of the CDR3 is TGTGCCTGGAGGTTAGCGGGAAACTCCTACAATGAGCAGTTCTTC.

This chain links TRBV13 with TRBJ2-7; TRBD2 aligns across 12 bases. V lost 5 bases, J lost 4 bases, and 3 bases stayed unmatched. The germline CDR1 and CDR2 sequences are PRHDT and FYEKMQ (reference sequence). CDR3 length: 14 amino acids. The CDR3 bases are TGTGCCAGCAGCACCGGGACTAGCGGGTACGAGCAGTACTTC. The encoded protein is CASSTGTSGYEQYF.

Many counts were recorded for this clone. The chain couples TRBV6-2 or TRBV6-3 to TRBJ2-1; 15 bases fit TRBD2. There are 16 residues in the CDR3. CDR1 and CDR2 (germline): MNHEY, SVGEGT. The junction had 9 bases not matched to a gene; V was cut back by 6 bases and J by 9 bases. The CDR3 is CASSLGTSGRWGEQFF. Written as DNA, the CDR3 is TGTGCCAGCAGCCTCGGGACTAGCGGGAGGTGGGGTGAGCAGTTCTTC.

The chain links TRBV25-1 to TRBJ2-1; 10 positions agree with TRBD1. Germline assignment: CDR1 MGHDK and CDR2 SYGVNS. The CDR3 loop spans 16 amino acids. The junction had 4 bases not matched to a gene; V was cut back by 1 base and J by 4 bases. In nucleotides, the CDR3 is TGTGCCAGCAGTGAATGGGGACAGGGGTCTTACAATGAGCAGTTCTTC. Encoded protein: CASSEWGQGSYNEQFF. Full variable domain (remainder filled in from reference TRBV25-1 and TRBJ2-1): EADIYQTPRYLVIGTGKKITLECSQTMGHDKMYWYQQDPGMELHLIHYSYGVNSTEKGDLSSESTVSRIRTEHFPLTLESARPSHTSQYLCASSEWGQGSYNEQFFGPGTRLTVL.

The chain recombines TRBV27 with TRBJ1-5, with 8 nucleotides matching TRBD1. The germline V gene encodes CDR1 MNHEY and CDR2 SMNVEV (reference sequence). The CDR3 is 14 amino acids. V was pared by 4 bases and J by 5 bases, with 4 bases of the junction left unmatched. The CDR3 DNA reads TGTGCCAGCAGTTCGCAGGGGGCCTATCAGCCCCAGCATTTT. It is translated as CASSSQGAYQPQHF.

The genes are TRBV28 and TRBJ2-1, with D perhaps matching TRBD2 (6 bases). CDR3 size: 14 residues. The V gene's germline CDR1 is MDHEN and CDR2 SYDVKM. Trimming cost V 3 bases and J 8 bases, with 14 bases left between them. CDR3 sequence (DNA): TGTGCCAGCAGTTTTATCGGGAGTGGCGATGAGCAGTTCTTC. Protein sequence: CASSFIGSGDEQFF.

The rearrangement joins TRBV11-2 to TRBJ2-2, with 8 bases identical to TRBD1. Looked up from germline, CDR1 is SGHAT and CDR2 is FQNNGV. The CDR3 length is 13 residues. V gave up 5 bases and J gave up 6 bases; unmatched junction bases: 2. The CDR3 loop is CASSLTGAGELFF. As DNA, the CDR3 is TGTGCCAGCAGCCTGACAGGGGCCGGGGAGCTGTTTTTT.

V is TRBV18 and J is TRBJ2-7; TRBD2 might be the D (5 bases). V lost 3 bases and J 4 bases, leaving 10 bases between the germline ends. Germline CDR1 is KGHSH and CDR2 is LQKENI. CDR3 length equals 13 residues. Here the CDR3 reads CASSPGVDYEQYF. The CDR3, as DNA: TGTGCCAGCTCACCCGGGGTAGATTACGAGCAGTACTTC. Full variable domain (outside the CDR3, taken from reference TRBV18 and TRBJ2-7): NAGVMQNPRHLVRRRGQEARLRCSPMKGHSHVYWYRQLPEEGLKFMVYLQKENIIDESGMPKERFSAEFPKEGPSILRIQQVVRGDSAAYFCASSPGVDYEQYFGPGTRLTVT.

The CDR3 reads CASSLYYTDTQYF. Here the CDR3 DNA reads TGTGCCAGCAGTTTATACTACACAGATACGCAGTATTTT. The chain uses TRBV27 and TRBJ2-3; D is undetermined. The CDR3 contains 13 residues. CDR1 and CDR2 from the germline V gene are MNHEY and SMNVEV (reference sequence). The V and J ends lost 1 base and 2 bases respectively, with 4 bases between them.

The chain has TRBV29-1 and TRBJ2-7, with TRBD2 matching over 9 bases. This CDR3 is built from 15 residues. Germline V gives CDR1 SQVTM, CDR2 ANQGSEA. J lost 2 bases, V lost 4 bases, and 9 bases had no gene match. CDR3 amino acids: CSVGLLAGSTYEQYF. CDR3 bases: TGCAGCGTTGGCCTACTAGCGGGTTCAACCTACGAGCAGTACTTC.

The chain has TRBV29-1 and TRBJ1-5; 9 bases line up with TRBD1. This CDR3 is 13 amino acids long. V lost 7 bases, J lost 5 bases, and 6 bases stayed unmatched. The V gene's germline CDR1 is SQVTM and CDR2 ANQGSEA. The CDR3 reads CSARQGGDQPQHF. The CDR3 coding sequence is TGCAGCGCCAGACAGGGGGGGGATCAGCCCCAGCATTTT.

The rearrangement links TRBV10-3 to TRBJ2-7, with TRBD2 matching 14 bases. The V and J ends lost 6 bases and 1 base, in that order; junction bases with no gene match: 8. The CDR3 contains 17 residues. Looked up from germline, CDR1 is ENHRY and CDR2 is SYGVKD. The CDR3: CAIREGLAGVNSYEQYF. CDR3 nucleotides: TGTGCCATCAGGGAGGGACTAGCGGGAGTTAATTCCTACGAGCAGTACTTC.

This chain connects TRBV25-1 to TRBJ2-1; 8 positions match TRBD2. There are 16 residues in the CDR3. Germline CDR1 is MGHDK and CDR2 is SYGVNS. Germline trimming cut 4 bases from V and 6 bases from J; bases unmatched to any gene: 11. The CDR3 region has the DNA TGTGCCAGCAGTGGGGGTAGCGGGAAGGTTGGCAATGAGCAGTTCTTC. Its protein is CASSGGSGKVGNEQFF. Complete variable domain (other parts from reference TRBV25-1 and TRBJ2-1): EADIYQTPRYLVIGTGKKITLECSQTMGHDKMYWYQQDPGMELHLIHYSYGVNSTEKGDLSSESTVSRIRTEHFPLTLESARPSHTSQYLCASSGGSGKVGNEQFFGPGTRLTVL.

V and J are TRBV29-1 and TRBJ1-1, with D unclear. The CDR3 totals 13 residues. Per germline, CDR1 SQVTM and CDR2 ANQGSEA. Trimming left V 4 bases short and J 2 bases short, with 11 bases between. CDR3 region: CSVVMSVNTEAFF. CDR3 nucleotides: TGCAGCGTTGTAATGTCAGTCAACACTGAAGCTTTCTTT.

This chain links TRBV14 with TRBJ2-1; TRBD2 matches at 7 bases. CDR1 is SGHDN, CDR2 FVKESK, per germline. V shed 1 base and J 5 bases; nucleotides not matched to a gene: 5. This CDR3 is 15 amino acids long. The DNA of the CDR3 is TGTGCCAGCAGCCAAGCAGGGACTAACCACAATGAGCAGTTCTTC. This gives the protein CASSQAGTNHNEQFF. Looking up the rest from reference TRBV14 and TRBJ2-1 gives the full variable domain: EAGVTQFPSHSVIEKGQTVTLRCDPISGHDNLYWYRRVMGKEIKFLLHFVKESKQDESGMPNNRFLAERTGGTYSTLKVQPAELEDSGVYFCASSQAGTNHNEQFFGPGTRLTVL.

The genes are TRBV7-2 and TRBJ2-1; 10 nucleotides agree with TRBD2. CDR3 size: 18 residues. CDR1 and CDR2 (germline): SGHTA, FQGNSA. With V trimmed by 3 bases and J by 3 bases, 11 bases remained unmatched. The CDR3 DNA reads TGTGCCAGCAGCTTTCTGACTAGCGGGTCCCGCAGCTACAATGAGCAGTTCTTC. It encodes CASSFLTSGSRSYNEQFF.